This TCR beta chain stems from a study of blood T cell repertoires in COVID-19. Study overall: The United States, Italy and Spain were the sources of the acute and convalescent COVID-19 samples. T cells, B-cell-depleted T cells, or PBMCs provided the cDNA or gDNA that served as material.

Original methodology: For nucleated cells, counts were estimated from reference gene primer amplification. Profiled with immunoSEQ multiplex PCR; TCRdb holds only in-frame clones, not every one. That table is the source of V, J and clone size, and D and trimming were worked out from the DNA. The sample records fewer than 75,000 clones, roughly 84% being singletons. Sequenced: peripheral blood. This receptor was obtained from a man in his fifties with active COVID-19.

The CDR3 coding sequence is TGTGCCAGCAGCGTAACCAGCTATGGCTACACCTTC. Translated: CASSVTSYGYTF. The chain uses TRBV9 and TRBJ1-2, with D hard to call. The ends were cut back, 1 base at V and 4 bases at J, with 5 bases in the middle. The CDR3 consists of 12 residues. The germline gives CDR1 SGDLS, CDR2 YYNGEE.